This paragraph covers one TCR beta chain sequence. Its antigen is unidentified. CDR3 length: 17 amino acids. Trimming removed 2 bases from V and 0 bases from J; junction bases left unmatched: 4. Germline V gene sequence: CDR1 MDHEN, CDR2 SYDVKM. These data are taken from a study of shared clonotypes between healthy human individuals. General study points: Relative to clonotypes present in all four donors, those not shared had lower generation probabilities. The researchers took only blood, and tissue repertoires probably look different.

In the original workflow: Filtering differed for immunoSEQ, which gave only junction sequences without quality scores. Measured with immunoSEQ multiplex PCR; TCRdb has only the in-frame clones, and not every one. Clone size and the V and J calls come from that table; the DNA yielded D and trimming. In the table there are over a million clones, approximately 98.5% of which are singletons. The sequenced sample was naive CD4+ T cells sorted from blood. As to subset: CD45RA+ positively selected. The V and J genes are TRBV28 and TRBJ2-5; 12 bases match TRBD2. This clonotype originated in a man between 25 and 39 years old in good health. The CDR3 spells CASSLGLAGGYQETQYF. CDR3 DNA: TGTGCCAGCAGTTTAGGCCTAGCGGGAGGGTACCAAGAGACCCAGTACTTC.